These 20 T cell receptor beta chains were sequenced from one sample in a study of control samples from healthy donors and cancer patients. Clones were read by immunoSEQ multiplex PCR, and TCRdb kept only the in-frame ones, dropping some. Found here are 250,000 to 300,000 clones, around 79% of them singletons; the top ten hold 13%. The sequenced sample consisted of PBMCs. These receptors all come from a woman in her fifties or sixties with lung cancer.

This chain uses TRBV27 with TRBJ2-7, with a possible D match to TRBD1 (6 bases). Trimming left V 2 bases short and J 0 bases short, with 20 bases between. The germline gives CDR1 MNHEY, CDR2 SMNVEV (reference sequence). The CDR3 extends over 18 amino acids. CDR3: CASSLRGTRARGSYEQYF. The CDR3 region has the DNA TGTGCCAGCAGTTTAAGAGGGACGAGGGCCAGGGGCTCCTACGAGCAGTACTTC.

The sample holds one count of this clone. The chain joins TRBV14 to TRBJ2-7, with D unresolved. The CDR3 covers 17 residues. Germline V CDR1 and CDR2: SGHDN, FVKESK. Trimming took 4 bases from V and 2 from J, leaving 21 bases between them. The CDR3 DNA follows: TGTGCCAGCAGCCTCCCAAGAAGCGAGCGTGGCGCCTACGAGCAGTACTTC. It translates to CASSLPRSERGAYEQYF. The entire variable domain, with the rest obtained from reference TRBV14 and TRBJ2-7, is as follows: EAGVTQFPSHSVIEKGQTVTLRCDPISGHDNLYWYRRVMGKEIKFLLHFVKESKQDESGMPNNRFLAERTGGTYSTLKVQPAELEDSGVYFCASSLPRSERGAYEQYFGPGTRLTVT.

This chain connects TRBV5-4 to TRBJ2-3, with 10 bases lining up with TRBD2. The CDR3 is 17 residues long. Germline loops: CDR1 SGHNT, CDR2 YYREEE (reference sequence). The V segment lost 4 bases and the J segment 1 base; nucleotides outside the gene matches: 9. Here the CDR3 reads CASSPTPAGGRTDTQYF. CDR3 in DNA: TGTGCCAGCAGCCCAACCCCAGCGGGGGGGCGCACAGATACGCAGTATTTT.

This clone was picked up a small number of times. The chain couples TRBV5-1 to TRBJ1-4, with 7 bases that match TRBD1. V shed 0 bases, J shed 5 bases, and the junction held 1 base outside the gene matches. The CDR3 loop spans 14 amino acids. Germline-derived CDR1 and CDR2 are SGHRS and YFSETQ. CDR3 region: CASSLETGNEKLFF. The CDR3 DNA reads TGCGCCAGCAGCTTGGAGACAGGGAATGAAAAACTGTTTTTT. The full variable domain, rest sourced from reference TRBV5-1 and TRBJ1-4, is KAGVTQTPRYLIKTRGQQVTLSCSPISGHRSVSWYQQTPGQGLQFLFEYFSETQRNKGNFPGRFSGRQFSNSRSEMNVSTLELGDSALYLCASSLETGNEKLFFGSGTQLSVL.

The CDR3 coding sequence is TGTGCCAGCAGTGAATCTAGTGGGTCCTACAATGAGCAGTTCTTC. Its protein product is CASSESSGSYNEQFF. The gene calls are TRBV6-1 and TRBJ2-1, with D uncertain. Germline values: CDR1 MNHNS, CDR2 SASEGT. V lost 2 bases and J 1 base, leaving 9 bases between the germline ends. The CDR3 length is 15 residues.

The gene calls are TRBV5-6 and TRBJ1-2; D gene uncertain. V gave up 2 bases and J gave up 6 bases, with 11 bases separating them. The germline CDR1 and CDR2 sequences are SGHDT and YYEEEE. CDR3 length: 13 residues. CDR3 in DNA: TGTGCCAGCAGCTTTGGTGGGCGGGATGGCTACACCTTC. Protein sequence: CASSFGGRDGYTF.

The rearrangement links TRBV2 to TRBJ2-7, with D perhaps TRBD2 (6 bases). The CDR3 runs 12 residues. Trimming shortened V by 9 bases and J by 1 base, and 10 bases separated the two germline ends. The germline V gene encodes CDR1 SNHLY and CDR2 FYNNEI. CDR3 nucleotide sequence: TGTGCCAGTACTGGACTATCCTACGAGCAGTACTTC. It codes for CASTGLSYEQYF.

This clone showed up just a few times. The rearrangement joins TRBV6-2 or TRBV6-3 to TRBJ1-1, with D unresolved. The germline CDR1 and CDR2 sequences are MNHEY and SVGEGT. V lost 0 bases, J lost 5 bases, and 10 bases lay in between. This CDR3 comprises 14 residues. The CDR3 sequence is CASSYSNGRTEAFF. The CDR3, as DNA: TGTGCCAGCAGTTACTCGAACGGACGAACTGAAGCTTTCTTT.

This rearrangement joins TRBV7-2 to TRBJ2-1; 8 bases map to TRBD1. The CDR3 is made up of 15 amino acids. The germline V gene has CDR1 SGHTA and CDR2 FQGNSA. Germline trimming cut 3 bases from V and 10 bases from J; bases unmatched to any gene: 11. CDR3 bases: TGTGCCAGCAGCTTCGTCCAGGGGGCTACACAGGAGCAGTTCTTC. Translated: CASSFVQGATQEQFF.

The rearrangement uses TRBV29-1 and TRBJ2-7; possible D gene TRBD1, 6 bases. This CDR3 is 14 amino acids long. CDR1 is SQVTM, CDR2 ANQGSEA, per germline. Trimming left V 4 bases short and J 2 bases short, with 15 bases between. The CDR3 DNA is TGCAGCGTTGGCAGGGGCCGACTCACCTACGAGCAGTACTTC. Translation: CSVGRGRLTYEQYF.

The V call is TRBV7-9, the J call TRBJ2-1; D remains unclear. The V and J ends lost 1 base and 12 bases respectively, with 7 bases between them. Germline V lookup: CDR1 SEHNR, CDR2 FQNEAQ (reference sequence). The CDR3 is 11 amino acids. The CDR3 reads CASSLVQPQFF. CDR3 sequence (DNA): TGTGCCAGCAGCTTAGTCCAGCCGCAGTTCTTC. Together with reference TRBV7-9 and TRBJ2-1, the CDR3 gives the full variable domain: DTGVSQNPRHKITKRGQNVTFRCDPISEHNRLYWYRQTLGQGPEFLTYFQNEAQLEKSRLLSDRFSAERPKGSFSTLEIQRTEQGDSAMYLCASSLVQPQFFGPGTRLTVL.

The rearrangement uses TRBV5-1 and TRBJ1-1, with 10 bases that match TRBD1. The J segment lost 0 bases and the V segment lost 3 bases, leaving 5 bases of the junction unmatched. The CDR3 loop spans 16 amino acids. Germline V gene lookup returns CDR1 SGHRS and CDR2 YFSETQ. The CDR3: CASSWTGGRMNTEAFF. DNA of the CDR3: TGCGCCAGCAGCTGGACAGGGGGGCGAATGAACACTGAAGCTTTCTTT.

The chain is built from TRBV6-6 and TRBJ2-7, with D hard to call. Germline loops: CDR1 MNHNY, CDR2 SVGAGI (reference sequence). The CDR3 extends over 14 amino acids. Trimming took off 7 bases at V and 0 bases at J, with 13 bases between the two ends. The CDR3: CASTLRPTSYEQYF. CDR3 coding DNA: TGTGCCAGCACCCTAAGGCCCACCTCCTACGAGCAGTACTTC.

V gene TRBV5-1 combines with J gene TRBJ2-2; 7 nucleotides line up with TRBD1. V was pared by 5 bases and J by 5 bases, with 6 bases of the junction left unmatched. CDR1 SGHRS and CDR2 YFSETQ come from the germline V gene. CDR3 size: 14 residues. CDR3 sequence (DNA): TGCGCCAGCAGTGACCCAGGGGGAACCGGGGAGCTGTTTTTT. It specifies CASSDPGGTGELFF.

The rearrangement uses TRBV11-2 and TRBJ1-4; no clear D. Deletions cut 1 base from V and 8 bases from J, with 8 bases between. The CDR3 spans 13 residues. CDR1 and CDR2 (germline): SGHAT, FQNNGV. CDR3 region: CASSLGSAEKLFF. CDR3 bases: TGTGCCAGCAGCTTAGGGTCCGCCGAAAAACTGTTTTTT. Based on the CDR3 plus reference TRBV11-2 and TRBJ1-4, the full variable domain is EAGVAQSPRYKIIEKRQSVAFWCNPISGHATLYWYQQILGQGPKLLIQFQNNGVVDDSQLPKDRFSAERLKGVDSTLKIQPAKLEDSAVYLCASSLGSAEKLFFGSGTQLSVL.

CDR3 coding DNA: TGCGCCAGCAGCTTGGGCCGGGACTCGGGGGGAGATACGCAGTATTTT. Residues: CASSLGRDSGGDTQYF. The chain links TRBV5-1 to TRBJ2-3; 7 bases fit TRBD2. This CDR3 spans 16 amino acids. Germline CDR1 SGHRS, CDR2 YFSETQ. With V trimmed by 0 bases and J by 5 bases, 9 bases remained unmatched.

Remarks on this clone: This sample also contains other DNA sequences that code for the same CDR3. The chain employs TRBV6-5 and TRBJ1-1; TRBD1 is a possible D gene (5 bases). V was trimmed by 0 bases and J by 4 bases, leaving 12 bases between them. The CDR3 extends over 15 amino acids. CDR1 is MNHEY, CDR2 SVGAGI, per germline. In nucleotides, the CDR3 is TGTGCCAGCAGTTACTCGGGCGTCGGGGGCACTGAAGCTTTCTTT. Encoded protein: CASSYSGVGGTEAFF.

The rearrangement joins TRBV7-8 to TRBJ2-6; D tentatively reads TRBD1 or TRBD2 (5 bases each). Germline loops: CDR1 SGHVS, CDR2 FQNEAQ. CDR3 length: 17 amino acids. The ends were cut back, 4 bases at V and 4 bases at J, with 17 bases in the middle. The CDR3 DNA reads as TGTGCCAGCAGCTCCCTTTTTGTAGGGACCGGGGCCAACGTCCTGACTTTC. Translating it yields CASSSLFVGTGANVLTF. The variable domain in full, with the rest retrieved from reference TRBV7-8 and TRBJ2-6, is GAGVSQSPRYKVAKRGQDVALRCDPISGHVSLFWYQQALGQGPEFLTYFQNEAQLDKSGLPSDRFFAERPEGSVSTLKIQRTQQEDSAVYLCASSSLFVGTGANVLTFGAGSRLTVL.

V and J are TRBV5-4 and TRBJ1-5, with D possibly matching TRBD1 (6 bases). Germline V lookup: CDR1 SGHNT, CDR2 YYREEE (reference sequence). The V gene lost 4 bases and the J gene lost 4 bases, with 15 bases spanning the gap. The CDR3 contains 15 residues. The CDR3: CASSAWGAGNQPQHF. The CDR3 bases are TGTGCCAGCAGCGCCTGGGGGGCAGGGAATCAGCCCCAGCATTTT.

This chain links TRBV19 with TRBJ1-1; maybe TRBD1 (6 bases). The CDR3 has 14 amino acids. The V gene's germline CDR1 is LNHDA and CDR2 SQIVND (reference sequence). Trimming shortened V by 7 bases and J by 0 bases, and 12 bases separated the two germline ends. CDR3: CASIMQGMNTEAFF. DNA of the CDR3: TGTGCCAGTATTATGCAGGGGATGAACACTGAAGCTTTCTTT.